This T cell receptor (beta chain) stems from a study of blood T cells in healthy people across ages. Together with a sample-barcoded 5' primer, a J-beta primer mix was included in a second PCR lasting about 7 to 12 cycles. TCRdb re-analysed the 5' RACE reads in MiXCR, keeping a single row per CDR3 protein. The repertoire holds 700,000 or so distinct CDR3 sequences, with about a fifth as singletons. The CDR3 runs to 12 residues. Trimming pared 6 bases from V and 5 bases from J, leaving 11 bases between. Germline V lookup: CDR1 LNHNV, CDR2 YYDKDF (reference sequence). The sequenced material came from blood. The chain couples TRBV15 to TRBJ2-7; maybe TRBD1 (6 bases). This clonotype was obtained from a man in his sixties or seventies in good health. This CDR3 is CATSFTGHEQYF. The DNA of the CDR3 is TGTGCCACCAGTTTCACAGGGCACGAGCAGTACTTC.